Below, 21 T cell receptor beta chains from the same sample are listed, as sequenced in a study of T cell responses to AZD1222 COVID-19 vaccine. Some clones are missing from TCRdb's copy, which holds only in-frame ones; the method was immunoSEQ multiplex PCR. Here the sample spans some 110,000 clones, about 80% being singletons. Sequenced here: peripheral blood, sampled on day 0 of AZD1222 vaccination. The receptors come from an adult in good health.

V usage is TRBV18 and J usage is TRBJ1-2; D possibly corresponds to TRBD1 (5 bases). Germline V gives CDR1 KGHSH, CDR2 LQKENI. With 4 bases removed from V and 4 bases from J, the gap between germline ends came to 10 bases. The CDR3 loop spans 13 amino acids. The CDR3 loop reads CASSRDGLYGYTF. For the CDR3, the DNA is TGTGCCAGCTCACGGGACGGCCTCTATGGCTACACCTTC.

Concerning this clone: An end of the junction does not agree with germline; a read error may underlie this. The V gene is TRBV7-7, the J gene TRBJ1-5; TRBD1 matches 9 bases. The length of the CDR3 is 16 residues. CDR1 SSHAT and CDR2 FNYEAQ come from the germline V gene (reference sequence). CDR3 region: CDYGGDRDKGNQPQHF. CDR3 sequence (DNA): TGCGATTATGGAGGGGACAGGGACAAAGGCAATCAGCCCCAGCATTTT.

This chain joins TRBV25-1 and TRBJ2-1; no firm D call. This CDR3 contains 12 residues. Germline loops: CDR1 MGHDK, CDR2 SYGVNS. The germline V and J ends were trimmed by 5 bases and 6 bases, with 8 bases remaining between them. CDR3 in DNA: TGTGCCAGCAGTCCCGTGCGCAATGAGCAGTTCTTC. As protein: CASSPVRNEQFF.

This sequence joins TRBV4-3 and TRBJ1-2; D is possibly TRBD1 (6 bases). The CDR3 is 15 amino acids. With 8 bases removed from V and 1 base from J, the gap between germline ends came to 17 bases. Germline CDR1 is LGHNA and CDR2 is YSLEER. The CDR3 sequence: CASRPSRGHNYGYTF. The CDR3 nucleotides are TGCGCCAGCCGGCCTAGTCGGGGGCATAACTATGGCTACACCTTC.

The genes are TRBV23-1 and TRBJ1-4; the match to TRBD1 covers 8 bases. TRBV23-1 is an ORF, with its function uncertain. J was trimmed by 8 bases and V by 2 bases; bases with no gene match: 10. The CDR3 runs to 16 residues. The CDR3 region has the DNA TGCGCCAGCAGTCAAATCCCGGACAGGGTTTTCGAAAAACTGTTTTTT. Its translation is CASSQIPDRVFEKLFF.

The CDR3 here is CASNKDGKNPAFGYTF. DNA of the CDR3: TGTGCCAGTAACAAGGACGGCAAAAACCCCGCATTTGGCTACACCTTC. The rearrangement uses TRBV19 and TRBJ1-2; D gene unclear. This CDR3 spans 16 amino acids. Trimming removed 7 bases at V and 7 bases at J, with 25 bases between. Germline V CDR1 and CDR2: LNHDA, SQIVND (reference sequence).

In its sample, this clone was seen many times. This chain uses TRBV27 with TRBJ1-5, with TRBD1 identical over 7 bases. The CDR3 has 14 residues. CDR1 is MNHEY and CDR2 is SMNVEV in the germline V gene (reference sequence). Unmatched junction bases numbered 4, after V lost 5 bases and J lost 3 bases. The CDR3 sequence is CASSTTGYNQPQHF. The CDR3 bases are TGTGCCAGCAGTACGACAGGGTACAATCAGCCCCAGCATTTT.

The chain has TRBV20-1 and TRBJ2-7; TRBD2 agrees at 9 bases. The CDR3 spans 14 residues. CDR1 and CDR2 (germline): DFQATT, SNEGSKA (reference sequence). J gave up 2 bases and V 3 bases, and 5 bases lay outside the gene matches. The CDR3 bases are TGCAGTGCTAGTAGCGGGGGAGGGGCCTACGAGCAGTACTTC. Amino acids: CSASSGGGAYEQYF.

The sample holds a few counts of this clone. This rearrangement joins TRBV28 to TRBJ1-4; D gene ambiguous. The CDR3 extends over 15 amino acids. Trimming removed 6 bases from V and 0 bases from J, with 11 bases in between. CDR1 and CDR2 (germline): MDHEN, SYDVKM. The CDR3 DNA sequence: TGTGCCAGCAGCTGGGAGAGATCAACTAATGAAAAACTGTTTTTT. Its translation: CASSWERSTNEKLFF.

The chain has TRBV6-2 or TRBV6-3 and TRBJ2-1, with 7 bases lining up with TRBD2. From germline, CDR1 is MNHEY and CDR2 SVGEGT. The CDR3 totals 14 residues. V lost 0 bases and J lost 8; bases outside the gene matches: 4. In nucleotides, the CDR3 is TGTGCCAGCAGTTACTCGACTAGCATCGATGAGCAGTTCTTC. It encodes CASSYSTSIDEQFF.

This chain joins TRBV19 and TRBJ1-2; a possible D gene is TRBD1 (6 bases). CDR1 is LNHDA, CDR2 SQIVND, per germline (reference sequence). Deletions cut 5 bases from V and 0 bases from J, with 10 bases between. CDR3 length: 14 residues. The CDR3 region is CASSVSGANYGYTF. For the CDR3, the DNA is TGTGCCAGTAGTGTTTCAGGGGCTAACTATGGCTACACCTTC.

The V and J genes are TRBV6-2 or TRBV6-3 and TRBJ1-1; tentatively, D is TRBD1 (6 bases). The CDR3 covers 17 residues. Germline CDR1 MNHEY, CDR2 SVGEGT. The V end lost 2 bases, the J end lost 1 base, and 17 bases lay between the germline ends. The CDR3 region has the DNA TGTGCCAGCAGTTACACCCGGACCGTGGGACAGAACACTGAAGCTTTCTTT. Translating it yields CASSYTRTVGQNTEAFF.

This sequence joins TRBV2 and TRBJ1-1, with a weak D call TRBD1 (5 bases). This CDR3 spans 13 amino acids. Germline CDR1 and CDR2: SNHLY and FYNNEI. V was clipped by 4 bases and J by 7 bases, with 13 bases between them. The CDR3 reads CASSVLRQFEAFF. The CDR3 DNA is TGTGCCAGCAGTGTACTGAGACAGTTTGAAGCTTTCTTT.

V gene TRBV29-1 combines with J gene TRBJ1-2; D perhaps matches TRBD1 (5 bases). Trimming cost V 6 bases and J 6 bases, with 11 bases left between them. Germline V gene lookup returns CDR1 SQVTM and CDR2 ANQGSEA. CDR3 length: 11 amino acids. The CDR3 DNA follows: TGCAGCGTCCACGGGGGTAATGGCTACACCTTC. It specifies CSVHGGNGYTF.

The rearrangement links TRBV18 to TRBJ1-2, with a possible D match to TRBD1 (6 bases). The CDR3 covers 15 residues. V lost 2 bases to trimming and J lost 7 bases, with 17 bases between them. CDR1 KGHSH and CDR2 LQKENI come from the germline V gene. The CDR3 DNA sequence: TGTGCCAGCTCACCAATTGCGGAGGGGGTGGCTGGCTACACCTTC. It encodes CASSPIAEGVAGYTF.

The chain uses TRBV5-1 and TRBJ1-5; tentative D call: TRBD1 (5 bases). With 4 bases removed from V and 7 bases from J, the gap between germline ends came to 12 bases. This CDR3 is 13 amino acids long. From germline, CDR1 is SGHRS and CDR2 YFSETQ. CDR3 residues: CASSMGGTQPQHF. The CDR3 DNA is TGCGCCAGCAGCATGGGAGGGACGCAGCCCCAGCATTTT.

The J gene is TRBJ2-5, the V gene TRBV2, with D tentatively TRBD1 (6 bases). The V and J ends lost 10 bases and 0 bases respectively, with 12 bases between them. Germline V gene lookup returns CDR1 SNHLY and CDR2 FYNNEI. This CDR3 has 13 residues. The CDR3 bases are TGTGCCAACAAGAGGGGGTACCAAGAGACCCAGTACTTC. Protein product: CANKRGYQETQYF.

The V gene is TRBV27, the J gene TRBJ1-2, with 8 bases fitting TRBD1. Germline V gene sequence: CDR1 MNHEY, CDR2 SMNVEV (reference sequence). Trimming removed 4 bases from V and 3 bases from J; junction bases left unmatched: 7. The CDR3 is made up of 15 amino acids. CDR3 in DNA: TGTGCCAGCAGTTCCCTTTCAGGGGGCCACTATGGCTACACCTTC. Encoded protein: CASSSLSGGHYGYTF.

This clone was recorded only once. The gene calls are TRBV4-1 and TRBJ2-3; TRBD2 matches 12 bases. CDR3 length equals 18 residues. Per germline, CDR1 MGHRA and CDR2 YSYEKL. V trimming: 3 bases; J trimming: 1 base; junction bases outside the gene matches: 8. Written as DNA, the CDR3 is TGCGCCAGCAGCCAGGAAGAGACTAGCGGGGGTCGCACAGATACGCAGTATTTT. Translating it yields CASSQEETSGGRTDTQYF.

This clone was counted a single time. The chain carries TRBV29-1 and TRBJ2-7; TRBD1 might be the D (6 bases). Germline assignment: CDR1 SQVTM and CDR2 ANQGSEA. V gave up 5 bases and J gave up 2 bases, with 10 bases separating them. The CDR3 sequence is 12 residues long. CDR3 amino acids: CSVSTGAYEQYF. The CDR3 nucleotides read TGCAGCGTTTCGACAGGCGCCTACGAGCAGTACTTC.

The rearrangement joins TRBV6-2 or TRBV6-3 to TRBJ2-7; 8 bases are shared with TRBD2. This CDR3 comprises 15 residues. The germline CDR1 and CDR2 sequences are MNHEY and SVGEGT. V was clipped by 2 bases and J by 0 bases; unmatched bases: 3. This CDR3 is CASSYAGLASYEQYF. The CDR3 DNA reads as TGTGCCAGCAGTTACGCCGGACTAGCCTCCTACGAGCAGTACTTC.